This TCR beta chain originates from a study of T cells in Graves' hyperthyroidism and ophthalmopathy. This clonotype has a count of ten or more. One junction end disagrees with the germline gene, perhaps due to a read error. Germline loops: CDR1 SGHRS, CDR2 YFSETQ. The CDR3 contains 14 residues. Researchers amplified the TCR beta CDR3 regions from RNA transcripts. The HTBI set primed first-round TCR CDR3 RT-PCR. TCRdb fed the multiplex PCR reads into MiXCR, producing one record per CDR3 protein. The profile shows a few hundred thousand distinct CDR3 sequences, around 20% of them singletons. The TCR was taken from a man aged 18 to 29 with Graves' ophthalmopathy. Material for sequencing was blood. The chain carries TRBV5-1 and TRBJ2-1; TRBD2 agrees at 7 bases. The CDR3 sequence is CASSGSGVYNEQFF. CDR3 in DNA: TGTGCCAGCAGTGGGAGCGGGGTCTACAATGAGCAGTTCTTC.